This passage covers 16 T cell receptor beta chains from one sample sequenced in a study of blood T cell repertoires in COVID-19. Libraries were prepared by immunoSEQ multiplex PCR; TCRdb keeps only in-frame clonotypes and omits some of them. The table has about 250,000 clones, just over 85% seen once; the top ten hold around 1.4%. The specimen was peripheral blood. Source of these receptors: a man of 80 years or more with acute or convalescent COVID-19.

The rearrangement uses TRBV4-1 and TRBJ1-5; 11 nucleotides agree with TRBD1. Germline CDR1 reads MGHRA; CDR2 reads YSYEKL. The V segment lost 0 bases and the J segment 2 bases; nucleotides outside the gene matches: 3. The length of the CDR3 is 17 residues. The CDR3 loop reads CASSQDRDRGGNQPQHF. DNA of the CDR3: TGCGCCAGCAGCCAAGATAGGGACAGGGGGGGCAATCAGCCCCAGCATTTT.

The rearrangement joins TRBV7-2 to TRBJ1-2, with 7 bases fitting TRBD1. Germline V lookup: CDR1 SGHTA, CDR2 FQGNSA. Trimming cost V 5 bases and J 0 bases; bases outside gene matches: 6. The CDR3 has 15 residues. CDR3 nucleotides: TGTGCCAGCAGCGATAAGGGGACAGCTAACTATGGCTACACCTTC. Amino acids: CASSDKGTANYGYTF.

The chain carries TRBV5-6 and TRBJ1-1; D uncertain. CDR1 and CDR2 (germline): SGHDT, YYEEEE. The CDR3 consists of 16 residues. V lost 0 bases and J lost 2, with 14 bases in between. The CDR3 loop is CASSLVRGPTNTEAFF. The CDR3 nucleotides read TGTGCCAGCAGCTTGGTCCGGGGTCCAACCAACACTGAAGCTTTCTTT.

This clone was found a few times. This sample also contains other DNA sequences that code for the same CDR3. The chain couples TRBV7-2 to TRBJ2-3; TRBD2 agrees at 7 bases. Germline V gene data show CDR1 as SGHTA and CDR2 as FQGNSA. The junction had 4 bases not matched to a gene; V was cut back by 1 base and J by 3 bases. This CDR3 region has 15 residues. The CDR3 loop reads CASSLGLAETDTQYF. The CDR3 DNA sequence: TGTGCCAGCAGCTTAGGGCTAGCGGAAACAGATACGCAGTATTTT.

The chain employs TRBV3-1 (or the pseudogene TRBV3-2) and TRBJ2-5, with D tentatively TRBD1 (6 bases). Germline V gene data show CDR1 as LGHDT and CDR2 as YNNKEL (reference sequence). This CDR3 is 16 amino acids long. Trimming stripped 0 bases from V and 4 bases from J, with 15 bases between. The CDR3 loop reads CASSQDRRGGSETQYF. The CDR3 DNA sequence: TGTGCCAGCAGCCAAGATAGGCGAGGGGGATCAGAGACCCAGTACTTC.

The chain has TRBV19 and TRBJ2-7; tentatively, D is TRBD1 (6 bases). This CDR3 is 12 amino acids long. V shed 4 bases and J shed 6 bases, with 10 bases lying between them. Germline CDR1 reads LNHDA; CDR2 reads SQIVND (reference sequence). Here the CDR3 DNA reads TGTGCCAGTAGTAGGGACAAACTCGAGCAGTACTTC. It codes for CASSRDKLEQYF.

The CDR3 loop reads CASSYSTPQNTGELFF. The CDR3 DNA follows: TGTGCCAGCAGTTACTCGACACCCCAGAACACCGGGGAGCTGTTTTTT. The V call is TRBV6-6, the J call TRBJ2-2, with D unresolved. Trimming took off 0 bases at V and 1 base at J, with 9 bases between the two ends. Germline loops: CDR1 MNHNY, CDR2 SVGAGI (reference sequence). CDR3 length: 16 residues.

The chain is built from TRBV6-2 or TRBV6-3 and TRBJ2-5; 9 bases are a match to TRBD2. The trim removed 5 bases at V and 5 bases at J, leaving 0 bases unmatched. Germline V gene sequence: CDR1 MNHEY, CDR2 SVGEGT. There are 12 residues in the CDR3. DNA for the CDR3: TGTGCCAGCAGTGGGACTAGCGAGACCCAGTACTTC. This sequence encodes CASSGTSETQYF.

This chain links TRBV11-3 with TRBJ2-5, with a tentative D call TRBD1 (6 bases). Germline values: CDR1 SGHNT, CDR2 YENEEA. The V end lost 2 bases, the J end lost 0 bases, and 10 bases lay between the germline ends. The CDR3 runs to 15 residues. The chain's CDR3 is CASSLPRGHQETQYF. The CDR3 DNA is TGTGCCAGCAGCTTACCCAGGGGTCACCAAGAGACCCAGTACTTC.

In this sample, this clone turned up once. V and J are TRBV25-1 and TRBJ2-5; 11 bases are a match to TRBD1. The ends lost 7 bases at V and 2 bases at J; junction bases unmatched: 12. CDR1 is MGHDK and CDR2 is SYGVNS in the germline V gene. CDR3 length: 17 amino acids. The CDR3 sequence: CASMDRGLAKGQETQYF. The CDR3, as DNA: TGTGCCAGCATGGACAGGGGGCTGGCAAAGGGACAAGAGACCCAGTACTTC.

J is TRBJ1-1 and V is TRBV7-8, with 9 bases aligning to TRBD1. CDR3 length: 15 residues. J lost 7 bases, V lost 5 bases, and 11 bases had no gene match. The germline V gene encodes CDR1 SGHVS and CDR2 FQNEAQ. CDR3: CASSPKVGTGIEAFF. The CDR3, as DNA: TGTGCCAGCAGCCCTAAGGTCGGGACAGGGATTGAAGCTTTCTTT.

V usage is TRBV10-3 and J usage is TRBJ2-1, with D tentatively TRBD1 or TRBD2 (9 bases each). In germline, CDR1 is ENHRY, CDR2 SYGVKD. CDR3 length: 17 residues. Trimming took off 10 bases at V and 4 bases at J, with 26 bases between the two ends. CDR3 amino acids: CATRDRETSGVYNEQFF. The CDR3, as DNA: TGTGCCACCCGGGACAGGGAGACTAGCGGTGTGTACAATGAGCAGTTCTTC.

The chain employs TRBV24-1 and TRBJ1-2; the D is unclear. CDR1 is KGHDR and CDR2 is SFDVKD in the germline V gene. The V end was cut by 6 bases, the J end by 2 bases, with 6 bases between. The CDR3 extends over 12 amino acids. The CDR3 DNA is TGTGCCACCAGTCCCGGGAACTATGGCTACACCTTC. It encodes CATSPGNYGYTF.

The CDR3 region has the DNA TGCGCCAGCAGCTTGGCCCACGAGTTCGGCACTGAAGCTTTCTTT. Its translation is CASSLAHEFGTEAFF. The chain couples TRBV5-1 to TRBJ1-1, with D hard to call. The CDR3 length is 15 residues. The germline gives CDR1 SGHRS, CDR2 YFSETQ. Trimming shortened V by 0 bases and J by 4 bases, and 13 bases separated the two germline ends.

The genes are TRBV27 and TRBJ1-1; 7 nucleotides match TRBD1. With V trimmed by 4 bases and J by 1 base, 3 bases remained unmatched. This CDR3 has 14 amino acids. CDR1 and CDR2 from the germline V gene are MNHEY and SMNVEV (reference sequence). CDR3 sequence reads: CASSWDRSNTEAFF. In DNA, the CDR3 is TGTGCCAGCAGTTGGGACAGATCGAACACTGAAGCTTTCTTT.

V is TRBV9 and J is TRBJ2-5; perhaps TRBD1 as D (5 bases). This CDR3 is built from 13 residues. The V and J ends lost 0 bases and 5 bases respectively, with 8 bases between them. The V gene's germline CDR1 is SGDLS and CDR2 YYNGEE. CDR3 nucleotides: TGTGCCAGCAGCGTAGCAGGGATCGAGACCCAGTACTTC. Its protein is CASSVAGIETQYF.